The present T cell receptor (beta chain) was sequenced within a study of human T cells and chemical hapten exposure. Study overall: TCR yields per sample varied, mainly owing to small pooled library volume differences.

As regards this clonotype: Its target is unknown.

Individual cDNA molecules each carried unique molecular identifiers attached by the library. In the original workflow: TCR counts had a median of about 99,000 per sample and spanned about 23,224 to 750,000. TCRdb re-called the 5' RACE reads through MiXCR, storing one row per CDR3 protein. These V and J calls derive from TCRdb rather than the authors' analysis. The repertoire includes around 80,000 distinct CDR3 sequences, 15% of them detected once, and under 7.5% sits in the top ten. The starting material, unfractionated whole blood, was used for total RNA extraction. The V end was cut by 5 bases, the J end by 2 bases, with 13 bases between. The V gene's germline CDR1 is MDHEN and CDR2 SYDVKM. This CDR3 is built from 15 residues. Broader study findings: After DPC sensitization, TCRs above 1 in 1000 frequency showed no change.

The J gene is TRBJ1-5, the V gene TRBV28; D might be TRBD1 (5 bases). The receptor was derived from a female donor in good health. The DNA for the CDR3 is TGTGCCAGCAGTCCTGGGACCCGGGGCAATCAGCCCCAGCATTTT. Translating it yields CASSPGTRGNQPQHF.